This T cell receptor beta chain was found in a study of kidney transplant recipient with SARS-CoV-2 infection. TCRdb redid the calling of the reads with MiXCR, one entry per CDR3 protein. The sample shows 200,000 to 300,000 distinct CDR3 sequences, less than 35% of them seen only once. This clonotype has a handful of counts. The input for sequencing was a blood sample, taken at baseline and on day 111 from a kidney transplant recipient. This TCR derives from a male patient in his 30s who had COVID-19 and was a kidney transplant recipient. Some T cells here may be from the graft donor.

The CDR3 spells CASSPGAVWTLGTEAFF. CDR3 bases: TGTGCCAGCAGCCCTGGGGCAGTTTGGACGTTGGGGACTGAAGCTTTCTTT. The V call is TRBV2, the J call TRBJ1-1, with D perhaps matching TRBD1 (5 bases). Trimming removed 6 bases at V and 5 bases at J, with 25 bases between. The CDR3 has 17 residues. Germline lookup yields CDR1 SNHLY and CDR2 FYNNEI.